This is a list of T cell receptor beta chains from one sample in a study of T cells after yellow fever vaccination. MiXCR, run by TCRdb on the 5' RACE reads, gives a single entry per CDR3 protein. The table lists hundreds of thousands of distinct CDR3 sequences, about 14% of them singletons, with 11% to 15% in the top ten. The material was PBMCs, obtained on the day of the yellow fever booster vaccination. These receptors were obtained from a man aged 25-40 years who received the YFV17D yellow fever vaccine. Each CDR3 is given with its conserved first and last residue. D genes are given only for firm matches.

V gene	J gene	D gene	CDR3 protein
TRBV29-1	TRBJ2-1	-	CSVDPGENEQFF
TRBV2	TRBJ2-2	-	CASSEVAATGELFF
TRBV12-3/TRBV12-4	TRBJ1-1	-	CASGWNTEAFF
TRBV29-1	TRBJ2-7	TRBD2	CSVGDYYEQYF
TRBV3-1	TRBJ1-5	-	CASSQDEVQPQHF
TRBV4-1	TRBJ2-7	TRBD1	CASSQARTGGWDEQYF
TRBV3-1	TRBJ2-3	TRBD2	CASSRPGLARTDTQYF
TRBV7-2	TRBJ2-1	TRBD2	CASSLDGTSGSREQFF
TRBV20-1	TRBJ2-3	-	CSVINDRDTYTDTQYF
TRBV14	TRBJ2-7	-	CASSRPSIDEQYF
TRBV12-3/TRBV12-4	TRBJ2-1	TRBD2	CASRGLLGRDEQFF
TRBV7-2	TRBJ2-5	-	CASSAPGTTQETQYF
TRBV30	TRBJ2-1	TRBD2	CAWSPLAGGQKFF
TRBV5-1	TRBJ2-1	-	CASSLGGLGARNEQFF